These 18 T cell receptor beta chains originate from one sample sequenced in a study of sequential checkpoint blockade in melanoma. Treatment noted: randomized to nivolumab then ipilimumab (arm A) or the reverse (arm B). Some clones are missing from TCRdb's copy, which holds only in-frame ones; the method was immunoSEQ multiplex PCR. This repertoire shows about 2,300 clones, more than 20% found once; its top ten account for 20% to 25%. Specimen: tumor tissue (inferred from file names), collected from a patient given nivolumab and ipilimumab in sequence. These receptors all come from a human donor with melanoma.

A single count supports this clone. The chain combines TRBV18 with TRBJ2-5; D not certain. Per germline, CDR1 KGHSH and CDR2 LQKENI. There are 13 residues in the CDR3. Trimming pared 0 bases from V and 1 base from J, leaving 3 bases between. CDR3 residues: CASSPPSQETQYF. The CDR3 nucleotides read TGTGCCAGCTCACCACCCTCCCAAGAGACCCAGTACTTC.

The V call is TRBV28, the J call TRBJ2-7; 11 bases match TRBD1. Germline CDR1 is MDHEN and CDR2 is SYDVKM. This CDR3 has 15 residues. V lost 8 bases, J lost 4 bases, and 10 bases stayed unmatched. The CDR3 DNA is TGTGCCAGCGAAACCGGAGGGACAGGGGGGTACGAGCAGTACTTC. It translates to CASETGGTGGYEQYF.

The V gene is TRBV15, the J gene TRBJ2-2; D uncertain. Germline loops: CDR1 LNHNV, CDR2 YYDKDF (reference sequence). The CDR3 is 15 amino acids. V was cut by 4 bases and J by 7 bases, with 16 bases left in between. The CDR3 reads CATSIIGSGGGELFF. The CDR3 DNA is TGTGCCACCAGCATTATCGGGTCTGGTGGCGGGGAGCTGTTTTTT.

V usage is TRBV19 and J usage is TRBJ2-1; 10 nucleotides align to TRBD2. Germline V gene data show CDR1 as LNHDA and CDR2 as SQIVND (reference sequence). The trim removed 5 bases at V and 5 bases at J, leaving 6 bases unmatched. The CDR3 is made up of 15 amino acids. The CDR3 DNA reads TGTGCCAGTAGTCCGTGGACTAGCGGAAACAATGAGCAGTTCTTC. It encodes CASSPWTSGNNEQFF.

V is TRBV19 and J is TRBJ1-1; D is unresolved. In germline, CDR1 is LNHDA, CDR2 SQIVND (reference sequence). V lost 9 bases to trimming and J lost 0 bases, with 8 bases between them. The CDR3 totals 12 residues. CDR3 sequence (DNA): TGTGCCAGCAGTGACCTGAACACTGAAGCTTTCTTT. Translated, it gives CASSDLNTEAFF.

The chain links TRBV30 to TRBJ2-1; TRBD1 is a possible D gene (6 bases). Germline-derived CDR1 and CDR2 are GTSNPN and SVGIG (reference sequence). The CDR3 extends over 14 amino acids. V lost 1 base and J lost 9, with 16 bases in between. The CDR3 nucleotides read TGTGCCTGGAGTGGATGGATACAGGGATCTGAGCAGTTCTTC. Its translation is CAWSGWIQGSEQFF.

The chain carries TRBV5-1 and TRBJ2-1; 7 nucleotides line up with TRBD2. The CDR3 extends over 14 amino acids. Germline CDR1 is SGHRS and CDR2 is YFSETQ. The V and J ends lost 5 bases and 5 bases, in that order; junction bases with no gene match: 7. The chain's CDR3 is CASSRGGSDNEQFF. CDR3 in DNA: TGCGCCAGCAGTAGGGGCGGGAGCGACAATGAGCAGTTCTTC. The full variable domain, in which reference TRBV5-1 and TRBJ2-1 provide the parts outside the CDR3, is KAGVTQTPRYLIKTRGQQVTLSCSPISGHRSVSWYQQTPGQGLQFLFEYFSETQRNKGNFPGRFSGRQFSNSRSEMNVSTLELGDSALYLCASSRGGSDNEQFFGPGTRLTVL.

With respect to this clone: It is unclear where the CDR3 begins or ends on the DNA, so no DNA is shown, and the CDR3 is as TCRdb lists it. The CDR3 spells CASSTSGHSTNEKLFF. The chain uses TRBV19 and TRBJ1-4. CDR1 is LNHDA, CDR2 SQIVND, per germline (reference sequence). The CDR3 sequence runs 16 residues, both termini included.

This clone was detected only a few times. The chain recombines TRBV6-8 with TRBJ2-7; D is uncertain. The CDR3 runs 14 residues. Per the germline V gene, CDR1 is MNHGY and CDR2 is SAAAGT. V dropped 5 bases and J dropped 2 bases, with 13 bases sitting between them. CDR3 in amino acids: CASSPDITPYEQYF. In DNA form, the CDR3 reads TGTGCCAGCAGTCCGGATATAACACCCTACGAGCAGTACTTC.

The chain carries TRBV5-1 and TRBJ1-2; 7 nucleotides match TRBD1. The germline gives CDR1 SGHRS, CDR2 YFSETQ. Trimming took 3 bases from V and 4 from J; bases not matched to a gene: 9. The CDR3 contains 15 residues. CDR3 protein: CASSSQRDSPYGYTF. The CDR3 DNA reads as TGCGCCAGCAGCTCACAACGGGACAGCCCCTATGGCTACACCTTC.

In its sample, this clone was seen many times. The chain employs TRBV11-3 and TRBJ2-1; 9 nucleotides align to TRBD1. Germline lookup yields CDR1 SGHNT and CDR2 YENEEA. The CDR3 is 15 residues long. The V segment lost 5 bases and the J segment 3 bases; nucleotides outside the gene matches: 5. Here the CDR3 reads CASSKTGGGYNEQFF. As DNA, the CDR3 is TGTGCCAGCAGCAAGACAGGGGGGGGCTACAATGAGCAGTTCTTC.

To note about this clone: One end of the junction varies from germline; a read error may be responsible. This chain connects TRBV19 to TRBJ2-5, with D perhaps TRBD1 or TRBD2 (5 bases each). Germline CDR1 and CDR2: LNHDA and SQIVND (reference sequence). The CDR3 is 13 amino acids. The CDR3 sequence: CASSMGPQGTQYF. DNA for the CDR3: TGTGCCAGTAGTATGGGACCTCAAGGGACCCAGTACTTC.

The chain employs TRBV15 and TRBJ2-1, with 7 bases fitting TRBD1. The germline CDR1 and CDR2 sequences are LNHNV and YYDKDF (reference sequence). The CDR3 has 14 residues. V shed 4 bases, J shed 6 bases, and the junction held 6 bases outside the gene matches. CDR3 residues: CATSNRGSGNEQFF. In nucleotides, the CDR3 is TGTGCCACCAGCAACAGGGGCTCAGGCAATGAGCAGTTCTTC.

This clone has just a few counts. V is TRBV28 and J is TRBJ1-5; TRBD1 is a possible D gene (6 bases). The V gene's germline CDR1 is MDHEN and CDR2 SYDVKM. The ends were cut back, 10 bases at V and 3 bases at J, with 10 bases in the middle. The CDR3 contains 12 residues. The CDR3 sequence is CAIRDTNQPQHF. The CDR3 coding sequence is TGTGCCATCCGGGACACCAATCAGCCCCAGCATTTT.

This clone is classed as medium-sized. This chain connects TRBV11-3 to TRBJ1-3; weak D call: TRBD1 (5 bases). CDR1 and CDR2 from the germline V gene are SGHNT and YENEEA. The V gene lost 8 bases and the J gene lost 2 bases, with 16 bases spanning the gap. The CDR3 is 15 residues long. The CDR3 bases are TGTGCCAGCGCTTCAACCCGGGGGGCTGGAAACACCATATATTTT. Protein: CASASTRGAGNTIYF.

By frequency in the sample, this clone is medium-sized. The chain links TRBV11-3 to TRBJ2-1, with TRBD2 matching 12 bases. The CDR3 length is 17 residues. J gave up 3 bases and V 4 bases, and 7 bases lay outside the gene matches. CDR1 SGHNT and CDR2 YENEEA come from the germline V gene. The DNA of the CDR3 is TGTGCCAGCAGCTCGTGGACTAGCGGGGAGGACTACAATGAGCAGTTCTTC. It yields the protein CASSSWTSGEDYNEQFF.

This clone was recorded a few times. The chain has TRBV14 and TRBJ2-1; unclear D gene. Germline V gene lookup returns CDR1 SGHDN and CDR2 FVKESK. Trimming pared 7 bases from V and 9 bases from J, leaving 19 bases between. The CDR3 has 14 amino acids. Here the CDR3 reads CASNAGSVLGEQFF. The CDR3 region has the DNA TGTGCCAGCAATGCAGGATCAGTTTTAGGTGAGCAGTTCTTC.

This chain links TRBV9 with TRBJ1-5; a weak D match, TRBD1 (5 bases). The CDR3 is 15 residues long. V was trimmed by 4 bases and J by 1 base, leaving 12 bases between them. Germline CDR1 reads SGDLS; CDR2 reads YYNGEE. The CDR3 DNA reads TGTGCCAGCAGCCGAGAGTGGGGGAGCAATCAGCCCCAGCATTTT. Its protein is CASSREWGSNQPQHF.